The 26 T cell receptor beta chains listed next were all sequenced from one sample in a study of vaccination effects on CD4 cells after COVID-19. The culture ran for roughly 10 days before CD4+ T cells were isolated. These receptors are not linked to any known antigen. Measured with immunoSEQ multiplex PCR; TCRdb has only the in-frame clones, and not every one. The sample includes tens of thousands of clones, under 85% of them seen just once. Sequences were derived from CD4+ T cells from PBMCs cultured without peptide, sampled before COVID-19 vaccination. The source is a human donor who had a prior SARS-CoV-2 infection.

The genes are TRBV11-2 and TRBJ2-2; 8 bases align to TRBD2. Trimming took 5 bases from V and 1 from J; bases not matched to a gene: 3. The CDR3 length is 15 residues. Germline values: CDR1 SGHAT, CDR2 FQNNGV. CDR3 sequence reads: CASSLTSGNTGELFF. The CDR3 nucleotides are TGTGCCAGCAGCCTTACTAGCGGGAACACCGGGGAGCTGTTTTTT.

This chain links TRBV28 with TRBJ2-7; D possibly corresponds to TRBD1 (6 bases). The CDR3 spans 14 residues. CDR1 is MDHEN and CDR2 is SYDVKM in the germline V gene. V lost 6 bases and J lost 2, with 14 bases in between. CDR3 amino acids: CASSTATGAYEQYF. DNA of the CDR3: TGTGCCAGCAGCACCGCGACAGGCGCCTACGAGCAGTACTTC.

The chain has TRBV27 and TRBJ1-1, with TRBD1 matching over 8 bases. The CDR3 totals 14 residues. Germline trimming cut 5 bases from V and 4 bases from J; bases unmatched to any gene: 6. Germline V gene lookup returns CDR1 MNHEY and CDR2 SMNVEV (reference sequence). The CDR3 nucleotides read TGTGCCAGCAGTCTACGACAGGGGCGCACTGAAGCTTTCTTT. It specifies CASSLRQGRTEAFF.

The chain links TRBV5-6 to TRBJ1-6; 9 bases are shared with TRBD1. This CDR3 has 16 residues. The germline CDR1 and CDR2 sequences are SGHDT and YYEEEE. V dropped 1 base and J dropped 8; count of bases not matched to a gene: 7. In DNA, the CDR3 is TGTGCCAGCAGCTTGTGGGCCGGGACAGGGTATTCACCCCTCCACTTT. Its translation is CASSLWAGTGYSPLHF.

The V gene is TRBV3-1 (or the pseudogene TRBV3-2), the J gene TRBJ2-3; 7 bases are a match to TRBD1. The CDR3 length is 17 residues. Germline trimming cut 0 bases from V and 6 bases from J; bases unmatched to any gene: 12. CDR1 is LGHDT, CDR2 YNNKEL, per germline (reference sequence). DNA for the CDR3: TGTGCCAGCAGCCAAGAAAGGGGACAGCGCTATGGGGATACGCAGTATTTT. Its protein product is CASSQERGQRYGDTQYF.

CDR3 sequence (DNA): TGTGCCAGTAGTAGGGCCCCGGGACTTCACAATGAGCAGTTCTTC. Translated, it gives CASSRAPGLHNEQFF. V usage is TRBV19 and J usage is TRBJ2-1, with D maybe TRBD2 (6 bases). Trimming took 4 bases from V and 5 from J, leaving 15 bases between them. Germline CDR1 reads LNHDA; CDR2 reads SQIVND (reference sequence). This CDR3 contains 15 residues.

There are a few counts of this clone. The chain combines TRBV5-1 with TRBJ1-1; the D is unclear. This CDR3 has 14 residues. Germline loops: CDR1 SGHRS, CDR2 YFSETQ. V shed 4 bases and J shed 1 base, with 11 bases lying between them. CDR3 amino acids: CASSRGVGNTEAFF. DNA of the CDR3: TGCGCCAGCAGCCGCGGTGTGGGGAACACTGAAGCTTTCTTT.

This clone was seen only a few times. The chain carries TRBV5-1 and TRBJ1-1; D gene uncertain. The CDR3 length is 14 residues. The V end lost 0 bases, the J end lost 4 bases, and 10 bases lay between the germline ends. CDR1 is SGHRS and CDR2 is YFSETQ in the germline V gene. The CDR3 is CASSLAAPGTEAFF. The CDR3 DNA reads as TGCGCCAGCAGCTTGGCCGCGCCGGGCACTGAAGCTTTCTTT.

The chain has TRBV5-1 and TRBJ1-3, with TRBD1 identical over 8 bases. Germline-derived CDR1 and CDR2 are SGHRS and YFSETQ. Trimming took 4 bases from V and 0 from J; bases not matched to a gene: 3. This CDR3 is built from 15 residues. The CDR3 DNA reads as TGCGCCAGCAGCAATGGACAGGGCTCTGGAAACACCATATATTTT. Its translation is CASSNGQGSGNTIYF.

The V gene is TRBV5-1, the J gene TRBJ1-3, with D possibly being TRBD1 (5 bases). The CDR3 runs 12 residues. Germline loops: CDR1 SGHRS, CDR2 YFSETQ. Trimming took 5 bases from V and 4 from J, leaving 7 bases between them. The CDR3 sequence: CASRGEGNTIYF. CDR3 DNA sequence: TGCGCCAGCAGGGGGGAAGGAAACACCATATATTTT.

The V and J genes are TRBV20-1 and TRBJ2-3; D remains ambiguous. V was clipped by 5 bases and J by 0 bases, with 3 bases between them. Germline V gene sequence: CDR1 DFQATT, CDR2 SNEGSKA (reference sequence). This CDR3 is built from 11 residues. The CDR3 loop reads CSAPSTDTQYF. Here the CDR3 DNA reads TGCAGTGCTCCGAGCACAGATACGCAGTATTTT.

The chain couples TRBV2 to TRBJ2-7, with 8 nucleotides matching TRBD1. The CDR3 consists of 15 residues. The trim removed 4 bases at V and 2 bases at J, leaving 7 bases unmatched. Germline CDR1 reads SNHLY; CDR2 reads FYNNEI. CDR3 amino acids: CASSVESGGAYEQYF. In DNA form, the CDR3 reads TGTGCCAGCAGTGTGGAGTCAGGGGGCGCCTACGAGCAGTACTTC.

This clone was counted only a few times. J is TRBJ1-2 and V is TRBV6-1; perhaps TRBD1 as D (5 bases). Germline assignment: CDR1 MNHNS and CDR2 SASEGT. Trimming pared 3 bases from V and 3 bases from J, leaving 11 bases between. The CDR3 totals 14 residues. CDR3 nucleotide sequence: TGTGCCAGCAGTGAGGGGTGGGGGGACTATGGCTACACCTTC. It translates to CASSEGWGDYGYTF.

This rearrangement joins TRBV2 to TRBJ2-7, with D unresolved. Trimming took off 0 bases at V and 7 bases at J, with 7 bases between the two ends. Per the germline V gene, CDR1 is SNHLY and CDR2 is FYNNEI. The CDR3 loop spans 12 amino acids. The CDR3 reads CASSEAEVEQYF. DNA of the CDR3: TGTGCCAGCAGTGAAGCGGAAGTTGAGCAGTACTTC.

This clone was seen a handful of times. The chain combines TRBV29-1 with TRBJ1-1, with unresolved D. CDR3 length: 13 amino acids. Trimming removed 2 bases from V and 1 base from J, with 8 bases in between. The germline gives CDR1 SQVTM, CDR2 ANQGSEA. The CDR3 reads CSVEYDPNTEAFF. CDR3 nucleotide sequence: TGCAGCGTTGAATATGATCCGAACACTGAAGCTTTCTTT.

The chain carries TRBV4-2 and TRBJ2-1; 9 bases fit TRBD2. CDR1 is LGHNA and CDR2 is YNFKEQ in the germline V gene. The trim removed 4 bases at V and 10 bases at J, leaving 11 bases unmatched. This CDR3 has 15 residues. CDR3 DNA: TGTGCCAGCAGCCGTAATAGCGGGGGAGACTTAGAGCAGTTCTTC. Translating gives CASSRNSGGDLEQFF.

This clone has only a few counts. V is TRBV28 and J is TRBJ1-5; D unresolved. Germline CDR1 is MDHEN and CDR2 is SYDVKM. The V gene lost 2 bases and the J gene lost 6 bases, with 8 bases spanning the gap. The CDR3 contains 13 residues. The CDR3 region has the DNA TGTGCCAGCAGTTTACACCGGGGTCAGCCCCAGCATTTT. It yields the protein CASSLHRGQPQHF.

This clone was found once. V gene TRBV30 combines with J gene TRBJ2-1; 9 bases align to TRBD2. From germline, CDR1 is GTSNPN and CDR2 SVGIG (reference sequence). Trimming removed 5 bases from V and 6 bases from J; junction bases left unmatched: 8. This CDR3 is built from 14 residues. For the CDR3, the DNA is TGTGCCTGGGTGAGCGGGGGGTGGGGCAATGAGCAGTTCTTC. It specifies CAWVSGGWGNEQFF.

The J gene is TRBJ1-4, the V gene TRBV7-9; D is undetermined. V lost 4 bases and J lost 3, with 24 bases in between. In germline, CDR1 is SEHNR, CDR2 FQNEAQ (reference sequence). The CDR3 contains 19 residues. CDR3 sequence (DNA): TGTGCCAGCAGCTACCCTCTCGGATCATCGGGGAGACCTAATGAAAAACTGTTTTTT. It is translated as CASSYPLGSSGRPNEKLFF.

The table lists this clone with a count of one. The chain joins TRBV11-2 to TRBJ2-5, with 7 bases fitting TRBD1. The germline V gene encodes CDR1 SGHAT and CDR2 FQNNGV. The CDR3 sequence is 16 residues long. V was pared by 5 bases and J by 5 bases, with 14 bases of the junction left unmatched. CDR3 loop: CASSPTRGQVGETQYF. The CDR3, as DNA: TGTGCCAGCAGCCCAACTCGAGGACAGGTCGGGGAGACCCAGTACTTC.

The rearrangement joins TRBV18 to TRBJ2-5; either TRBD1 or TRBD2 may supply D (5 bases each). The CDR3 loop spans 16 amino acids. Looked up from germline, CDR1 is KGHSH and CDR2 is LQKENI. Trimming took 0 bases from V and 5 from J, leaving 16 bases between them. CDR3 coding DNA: TGTGCCAGCTCACCACCTTTGGCAGGGTCGGGGGAGACCCAGTACTTC. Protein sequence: CASSPPLAGSGETQYF.

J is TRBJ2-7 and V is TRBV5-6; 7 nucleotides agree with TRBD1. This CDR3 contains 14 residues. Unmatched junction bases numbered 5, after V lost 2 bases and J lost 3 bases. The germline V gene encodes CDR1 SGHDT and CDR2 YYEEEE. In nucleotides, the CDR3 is TGTGCCAGCAGCTTATTGGGACAGAGCTACGAGCAGTACTTC. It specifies CASSLLGQSYEQYF. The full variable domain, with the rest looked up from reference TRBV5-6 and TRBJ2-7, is DAGVTQSPTHLIKTRGQQVTLRCSPKSGHDTVSWYQQALGQGPQFIFQYYEEEERQRGNFPDRFSGHQFPNYSSELNVNALLLGDSALYLCASSLLGQSYEQYFGPGTRLTVT.

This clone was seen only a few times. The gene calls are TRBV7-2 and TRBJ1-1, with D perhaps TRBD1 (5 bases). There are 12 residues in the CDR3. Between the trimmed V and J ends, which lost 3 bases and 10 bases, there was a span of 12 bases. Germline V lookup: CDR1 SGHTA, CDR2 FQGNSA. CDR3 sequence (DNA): TGTGCCAGCAGCTTCATTCAGGGAGGAGCTTTCTTT. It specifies CASSFIQGGAFF.

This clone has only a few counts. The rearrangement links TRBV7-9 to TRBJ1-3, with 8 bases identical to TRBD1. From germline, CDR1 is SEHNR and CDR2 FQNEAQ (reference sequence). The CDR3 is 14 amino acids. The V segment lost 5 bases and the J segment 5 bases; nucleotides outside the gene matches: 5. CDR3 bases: TGTGCCAGCAGCCCCGGGACAGGTAGAAACACCATATATTTT. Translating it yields CASSPGTGRNTIYF.

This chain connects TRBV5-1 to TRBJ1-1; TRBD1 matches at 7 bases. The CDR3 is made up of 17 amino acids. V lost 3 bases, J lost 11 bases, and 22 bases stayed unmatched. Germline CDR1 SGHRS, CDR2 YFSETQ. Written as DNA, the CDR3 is TGCGCCAGCAGCTCAGATGCGGCAACGGGAGGGGGCCCCCTCGCTTTCTTT. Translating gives CASSSDAATGGGPLAFF.

CDR3 amino acids: CASSLGLAGMADTQYF. The CDR3 DNA is TGCGCCAGCAGCTTGGGACTAGCGGGAATGGCAGATACGCAGTATTTT. The rearrangement joins TRBV5-1 to TRBJ2-3, with 11 bases aligning to TRBD2. CDR1 is SGHRS and CDR2 is YFSETQ in the germline V gene. The CDR3 runs 16 residues. V was clipped by 0 bases and J by 4 bases; unmatched bases: 4.